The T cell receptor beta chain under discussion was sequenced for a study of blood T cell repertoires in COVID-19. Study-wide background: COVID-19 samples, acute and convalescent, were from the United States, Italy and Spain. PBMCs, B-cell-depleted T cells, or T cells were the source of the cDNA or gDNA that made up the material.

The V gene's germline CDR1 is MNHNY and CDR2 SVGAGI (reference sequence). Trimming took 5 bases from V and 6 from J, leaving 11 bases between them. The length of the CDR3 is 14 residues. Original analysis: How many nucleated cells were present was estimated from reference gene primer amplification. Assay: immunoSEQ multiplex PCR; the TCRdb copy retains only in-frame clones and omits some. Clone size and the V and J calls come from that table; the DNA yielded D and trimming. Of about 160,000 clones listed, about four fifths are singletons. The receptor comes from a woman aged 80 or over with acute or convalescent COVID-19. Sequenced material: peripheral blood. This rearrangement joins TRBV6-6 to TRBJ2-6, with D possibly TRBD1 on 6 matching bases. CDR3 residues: CASSTGQQANVLTF. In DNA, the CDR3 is TGTGCCAGCAGTACCGGACAGCAGGCCAACGTCCTGACTTTC.